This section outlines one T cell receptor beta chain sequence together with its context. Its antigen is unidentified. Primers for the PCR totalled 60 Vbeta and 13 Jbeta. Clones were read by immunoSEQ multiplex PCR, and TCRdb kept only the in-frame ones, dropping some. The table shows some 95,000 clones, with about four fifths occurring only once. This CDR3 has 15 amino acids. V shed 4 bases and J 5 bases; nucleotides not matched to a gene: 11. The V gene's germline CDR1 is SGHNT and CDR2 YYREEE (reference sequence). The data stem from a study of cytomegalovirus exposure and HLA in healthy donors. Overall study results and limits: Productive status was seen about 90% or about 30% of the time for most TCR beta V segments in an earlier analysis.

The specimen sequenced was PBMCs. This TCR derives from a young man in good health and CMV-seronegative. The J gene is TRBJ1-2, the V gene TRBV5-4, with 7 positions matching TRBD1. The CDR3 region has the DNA TGTGCCAGCAGCCCCCCTTCCGGGACAGAGTATGGCTACACCTTC. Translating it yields CASSPPSGTEYGYTF.